The 20 T cell receptor beta chains given below trace back to one sample, sequenced in a study of blood T cell repertoires in COVID-19. Assay: immunoSEQ multiplex PCR; the TCRdb copy retains only in-frame clones and omits some. The data show 130,000 to 150,000 clones, 88% seen once. Material: PBMCs or T cells enriched from blood (not recorded which). Every receptor here comes from a woman younger than 45 with acute COVID-19.

The genes are TRBV7-6 and TRBJ2-2, with TRBD2 matching over 7 bases. The CDR3 contains 18 residues. CDR1 and CDR2 (germline): SGHVS, FNYEAQ. V trimming: 1 base; J trimming: 1 base; junction bases outside the gene matches: 9. The CDR3 loop reads CASSLENYSGLNTGELFF. The CDR3 bases are TGTGCCAGCAGCTTAGAAAATTATAGCGGGCTGAACACCGGGGAGCTGTTTTTT.

The chain carries TRBV19 and TRBJ1-2; D remains unclear. Deletions cut 3 bases from V and 10 bases from J, with 18 bases between. The CDR3 extends over 14 amino acids. Germline loops: CDR1 LNHDA, CDR2 SQIVND (reference sequence). The chain's CDR3 is CASSILDVREHYTF. The CDR3 coding sequence is TGTGCCAGTAGTATCCTCGACGTCCGGGAGCACTACACCTTC.

This chain joins TRBV5-5 and TRBJ2-7; 10 nucleotides line up with TRBD2. Per the germline V gene, CDR1 is SGHKS and CDR2 is YYEKEE (reference sequence). The CDR3 sequence is 15 residues long. Trimming removed 4 bases from V and 0 bases from J; junction bases left unmatched: 4. The CDR3 bases are TGTGCCAGCAGCCCGCCTAGCGGGAGCTCCTACGAGCAGTACTTC. Translation gives CASSPPSGSSYEQYF.

This clone has a single count. The CDR3 is CASTPETGRLSGANVLTF. The CDR3 coding sequence is TGTGCCAGCACCCCCGAGACAGGGAGACTCTCTGGGGCCAACGTCCTGACTTTC. V and J are TRBV7-9 and TRBJ2-6; 7 nucleotides align to TRBD1. The CDR3 has 18 residues. CDR1 is SEHNR, CDR2 FQNEAQ, per germline (reference sequence). V was pared by 7 bases and J by 0 bases, with 12 bases of the junction left unmatched.

The V and J genes are TRBV7-2 and TRBJ2-1; 8 nucleotides line up with TRBD1. Germline V gives CDR1 SGHTA, CDR2 FQGNSA. This CDR3 spans 16 amino acids. The junction had 7 bases not matched to a gene; V was cut back by 5 bases and J by 1 base. CDR3 residues: CASSRSGTGSYNEQFF. DNA of the CDR3: TGTGCCAGCAGCCGCTCGGGGACAGGATCCTACAATGAGCAGTTCTTC.

The rearrangement joins TRBV18 to TRBJ2-5, with D possibly TRBD1 on 5 matching bases. From germline, CDR1 is KGHSH and CDR2 LQKENI. The CDR3 loop spans 18 amino acids. V was trimmed by 0 bases and J by 5 bases, leaving 22 bases between them. The CDR3 nucleotides read TGTGCCAGCTCACCACCGTCCCCAGGGTCGGCACCAGGGGAGACCCAGTACTTC. Translating gives CASSPPSPGSAPGETQYF.

The V and J genes are TRBV11-3 and TRBJ2-3; weak D call: TRBD2 (5 bases). The CDR3 covers 14 residues. V was shortened by 0 bases and J by 2 bases, with 6 bases between the two germline ends. Germline assignment: CDR1 SGHNT and CDR2 YENEEA. The CDR3 loop is CASSLDRDTDTQYF. The CDR3 DNA is TGTGCCAGCAGCTTAGATCGGGACACAGATACGCAGTATTTT.

The V and J genes are TRBV19 and TRBJ1-1, with D possibly matching TRBD1 (5 bases). The length of the CDR3 is 14 residues. In germline, CDR1 is LNHDA, CDR2 SQIVND (reference sequence). Trimming took 5 bases from V and 1 from J, leaving 11 bases between them. The CDR3 bases are TGTGCCAGTAGTCCCGGTGACAGGAACACTGAAGCTTTCTTT. It codes for CASSPGDRNTEAFF.

The J gene is TRBJ2-1, the V gene TRBV29-1; 13 bases match TRBD2. The ends lost 5 bases at V and 7 bases at J; junction bases unmatched: 5. This CDR3 region has 14 residues. Germline V lookup: CDR1 SQVTM, CDR2 ANQGSEA. CDR3 loop: CSVWTSGRSNEQFF. CDR3 DNA: TGCAGCGTTTGGACTAGCGGGAGAAGTAATGAGCAGTTCTTC.

This chain joins TRBV7-2 and TRBJ2-7; the D gene is possibly TRBD2 (6 bases). V lost 2 bases, J lost 7 bases, and 15 bases lay in between. The CDR3 has 14 amino acids. Germline values: CDR1 SGHTA, CDR2 FQGNSA. The CDR3 here is CASSLIARAGEQYF. CDR3 bases: TGTGCCAGCAGCTTAATCGCCAGGGCGGGGGAGCAGTACTTC.

This chain links TRBV9 with TRBJ2-1; D gene unclear. The CDR3 is 13 amino acids. Germline values: CDR1 SGDLS, CDR2 YYNGEE. Trimming pared 4 bases from V and 1 base from J, leaving 6 bases between. CDR3 sequence reads: CASSRSSYNEQFF. CDR3 DNA sequence: TGTGCCAGCAGCCGGTCTTCCTACAATGAGCAGTTCTTC. The full variable domain, in which reference TRBV9 and TRBJ2-1 provide the parts outside the CDR3, is DSGVTQTPKHLITATGQRVTLRCSPRSGDLSVYWYQQSLDQGLQFLIQYYNGEERAKGNILERFSAQQFPDLHSELNLSSLELGDSALYFCASSRSSYNEQFFGPGTRLTVL.

The chain is built from TRBV27 and TRBJ2-3, with 8 positions matching TRBD1. This CDR3 has 16 residues. V shed 6 bases, J shed 6 bases, and the junction held 14 bases outside the gene matches. Germline V gene sequence: CDR1 MNHEY, CDR2 SMNVEV (reference sequence). The CDR3, as DNA: TGTGCCAGCAGCCCGACTGCGGACAGGGTTTCCGATACGCAGTATTTT. Its translation: CASSPTADRVSDTQYF.

The chain links TRBV18 to TRBJ2-1, with 9 bases lining up with TRBD1. The CDR3 is made up of 16 amino acids. With 3 bases clipped from V and 6 bases from J, the junction kept 9 bases outside the gene matches. CDR1 is KGHSH and CDR2 is LQKENI in the germline V gene. CDR3 amino acids: CASSPPGQGTFNEQFF. CDR3 sequence (DNA): TGTGCCAGCTCACCGCCGGGACAGGGAACGTTCAATGAGCAGTTCTTC.

The table lists this clone with a count of one. The chain carries TRBV6-5 and TRBJ1-2; D may be TRBD1 (5 bases). V lost 0 bases and J 4 bases, leaving 12 bases between the germline ends. The CDR3 is 15 residues long. Per germline, CDR1 MNHEY and CDR2 SVGAGI. The CDR3 protein is CASSYSLGQGYGYTF. The DNA of the CDR3 is TGTGCCAGCAGTTACTCGCTTGGCCAGGGCTATGGCTACACCTTC.

The gene calls are TRBV7-6 and TRBJ2-3; TRBD2 might be the D (6 bases). The germline V gene has CDR1 SGHVS and CDR2 FNYEAQ. This CDR3 is built from 15 residues. The germline V and J ends were trimmed by 0 bases and 2 bases, with 9 bases remaining between them. CDR3 in DNA: TGTGCCAGCAGCTTAGCGGGGACTGTCACAGATACGCAGTATTTT. Encoded protein: CASSLAGTVTDTQYF.

The chain links TRBV13 to TRBJ1-2; D possibly corresponds to TRBD1 (5 bases). The CDR3 sequence is 12 residues long. From germline, CDR1 is PRHDT and CDR2 FYEKMQ (reference sequence). Trimming cost V 3 bases and J 6 bases, with 8 bases left between them. The CDR3, as DNA: TGTGCCAGCAGCTTGGTAGGGGATGGCTACACCTTC. The encoded protein is CASSLVGDGYTF.

The J gene is TRBJ2-3, the V gene TRBV4-2, with 8 bases matching TRBD2. The length of the CDR3 is 20 residues. Germline V gives CDR1 LGHNA, CDR2 YNFKEQ. V lost 3 bases, J lost 2 bases, and 19 bases stayed unmatched. The CDR3 loop is CASSHEAPRRLAQPTDTQYF. The CDR3 DNA follows: TGTGCCAGCAGCCATGAAGCGCCCCGAAGACTAGCGCAACCCACAGATACGCAGTATTTT.

This clone has just one count. The V and J genes are TRBV4-3 and TRBJ2-3, with TRBD1 matching 9 bases. The CDR3 runs 15 residues. Unmatched junction bases numbered 5, after V lost 1 base and J lost 6 bases. Germline CDR1 LGHNA, CDR2 YSLEER. CDR3 nucleotides: TGCGCCAGCAGCCAAGGGACAGGGGTTTGGGATACGCAGTATTTT. Amino acids: CASSQGTGVWDTQYF.

This rearrangement joins TRBV2 to TRBJ2-7; D is unclear. Germline CDR1 SNHLY, CDR2 FYNNEI. This CDR3 is 12 amino acids long. V was clipped by 3 bases and J by 2 bases, with 5 bases between them. The chain's CDR3 is CASSDSPYEQYF. The CDR3 DNA is TGTGCCAGCAGTGACTCCCCCTACGAGCAGTACTTC.

The chain recombines TRBV6-2 or TRBV6-3 with TRBJ2-7; D gene unclear. The length of the CDR3 is 12 residues. Trimming took 0 bases from V and 7 from J, leaving 7 bases between them. CDR1 is MNHEY and CDR2 is SVGEGT in the germline V gene. The CDR3: CASSYSSREQYF. CDR3 nucleotide sequence: TGTGCCAGCAGTTACTCGAGTAGAGAGCAGTACTTC.